A selection of T cell receptor beta chains follows, all from one sample in a study of blood T cell repertoires in COVID-19. Only in-frame clones appear in the TCRdb table, and some are missing; sequencing was by immunoSEQ multiplex PCR. The sample holds roughly 120,000 clones, 82% seen once. Material for sequencing was peripheral blood. The receptors shown here come from a woman in her sixties with acute or convalescent COVID-19. The CDR3 runs from the conserved cysteine through the conserved F or W. A D gene is named only where the DNA matches it firmly.

j_call d_call v_call cdr3_aa
TRBJ1-1 TRBD1 TRBV7-9 CASSLPGTGGYTEAFF
TRBJ2-3 NA TRBV5-4 CASSLSSYMRDTQYF
TRBJ2-5 TRBD2 TRBV19 CASSGRLAGTTQYF
TRBJ1-2 TRBD1 TRBV11-3 CASSSAGTGGHGYTF
TRBJ1-2 NA TRBV11-1 CASSPREAYGYTF
TRBJ2-7 NA TRBV7-9 CASSLWRGLKGSEQYF
TRBJ1-2 TRBD1 TRBV24-1 CATSDTGQGDGYTF
TRBJ1-2 NA TRBV15 CATSGGGNYGYTF
TRBJ2-1 TRBD2 TRBV6-5 CASSEFSGGGNEQFF
TRBJ1-2 NA TRBV7-3 CASSLSSEGRAEGYTF
TRBJ1-6 NA TRBV27 CASSRLNSPLHF
TRBJ2-7 TRBD1 TRBV6-6 CASSYSGQNPYEQYF
TRBJ1-3 TRBD1 TRBV5-6 CASSLLGQLSAGNTIYF
TRBJ1-6 TRBD1 TRBV6-5 CASSSLRQGYNSPLHF
TRBJ1-6 NA TRBV28 CASLPGHRSPLHF
TRBJ1-1 NA TRBV5-1 CASSQNPQGLNTEAFF
TRBJ2-5 NA TRBV14 CASSQTGVSTETQYF
TRBJ2-1 TRBD1 TRBV29-1 CSVARPGTGLNEQFF
TRBJ2-1 TRBD2 TRBV10-1 CASSESGLAGGSNEQFF
TRBJ1-4 TRBD1 TRBV5-5 CASSLTPRQGINEKLFF
TRBJ1-3 NA TRBV7-2 CASSLGSVSGNTIYF
TRBJ2-7 TRBD1 TRBV27 CASSLLGQGGREQYF
TRBJ2-3 TRBD1 TRBV5-8 CASSPTGTSTDTQYF
TRBJ2-7 TRBD1 TRBV19 CASSRGGQGNYEQYF
TRBJ1-5 NA TRBV3-1/TRBV3-2 CASSPDRFQPQHF
TRBJ1-6 TRBD1 TRBV7-3 CASSLEGAEGNSPLHF
TRBJ2-5 TRBD2 TRBV9 CASSVVPSGGQETQYF
TRBJ1-1 TRBD1 TRBV6-5 CASRDPSTGSTEAFF
TRBJ1-1 NA TRBV7-3 CASSPQGGNTEAFF
TRBJ2-1 NA TRBV5-1 CASSLEGREIHEQFF
TRBJ2-2 NA TRBV7-8 CASSLNTGELFF
TRBJ2-3 TRBD2 TRBV5-4 CASSSGGGRDTQYF
TRBJ1-3 NA TRBV7-2 CASSRVSGNTIYF
TRBJ2-3 TRBD1 TRBV7-2 CASKTQPGQGAKDTQYF
TRBJ1-2 TRBD1 TRBV28 CASTDGTGHGYTF
TRBJ2-3 NA TRBV24-1 CATSVEAGTTDTQYF
TRBJ1-6 TRBD1 TRBV12-3/TRBV12-4 CASSLSTGRLHF
TRBJ1-4 TRBD1 TRBV11-2 CASSLRQGNEKLFF
TRBJ1-2 NA TRBV4-3 CASSQDSSRANYGYTF
TRBJ1-1 NA TRBV7-3 CASSQVTGLAFF
TRBJ1-1 NA TRBV12-3/TRBV12-4 CASSLQVQTEAFF
TRBJ1-2 TRBD1 TRBV5-4 CASSPGQGRNYGYTF
TRBJ2-3 NA TRBV28 CASTEMTGLPTDTQYF
TRBJ1-1 NA TRBV18 CASSPQGHMNTEAFF
TRBJ1-4 NA TRBV9 CASSEQGLREKLFF
TRBJ2-7 NA TRBV18 CASSQDKEQYF
TRBJ1-6 NA TRBV10-3 CAMTGGEESYNSPLHF
TRBJ2-5 TRBD2 TRBV4-2 CASSQDWARGEETQYF
TRBJ1-2 NA TRBV12-3/TRBV12-4 CASSIARQGGYTF
TRBJ1-6 NA TRBV5-1 CASSWDGQNNSPLHF